The T cell receptor beta chain described here comes from a study of blood T cell repertoires in COVID-19. Study information: Samples of COVID-19 (acute and convalescent) were obtained from the United States, Italy and Spain. T cells, B-cell-depleted T cells, or PBMCs supplied cDNA or gDNA.

Trimming pared 6 bases from V and 3 bases from J, leaving 11 bases between. This CDR3 has 13 residues. Germline loops: CDR1 SNHLY, CDR2 FYNNEI. Per the authors' pipeline: Researchers report that nucleated cell counts were estimated from reference gene primer amplification. Sequenced by immunoSEQ multiplex PCR; TCRdb stores in-frame clones only, minus some. V and J calls plus clone size are reproduced from that table; the DNA served to infer D and trimming. This table holds around 200,000 clones, around 84% found once. The rearrangement joins TRBV2 to TRBJ1-1; D gene ambiguous. This sequence was found in a middle-aged man with acute or convalescent COVID-19. The specimen sequenced was peripheral blood. The CDR3 sequence is CASRPSGHTEAFF. The DNA of the CDR3 is TGTGCCAGCAGGCCCTCCGGTCACACTGAAGCTTTCTTT.